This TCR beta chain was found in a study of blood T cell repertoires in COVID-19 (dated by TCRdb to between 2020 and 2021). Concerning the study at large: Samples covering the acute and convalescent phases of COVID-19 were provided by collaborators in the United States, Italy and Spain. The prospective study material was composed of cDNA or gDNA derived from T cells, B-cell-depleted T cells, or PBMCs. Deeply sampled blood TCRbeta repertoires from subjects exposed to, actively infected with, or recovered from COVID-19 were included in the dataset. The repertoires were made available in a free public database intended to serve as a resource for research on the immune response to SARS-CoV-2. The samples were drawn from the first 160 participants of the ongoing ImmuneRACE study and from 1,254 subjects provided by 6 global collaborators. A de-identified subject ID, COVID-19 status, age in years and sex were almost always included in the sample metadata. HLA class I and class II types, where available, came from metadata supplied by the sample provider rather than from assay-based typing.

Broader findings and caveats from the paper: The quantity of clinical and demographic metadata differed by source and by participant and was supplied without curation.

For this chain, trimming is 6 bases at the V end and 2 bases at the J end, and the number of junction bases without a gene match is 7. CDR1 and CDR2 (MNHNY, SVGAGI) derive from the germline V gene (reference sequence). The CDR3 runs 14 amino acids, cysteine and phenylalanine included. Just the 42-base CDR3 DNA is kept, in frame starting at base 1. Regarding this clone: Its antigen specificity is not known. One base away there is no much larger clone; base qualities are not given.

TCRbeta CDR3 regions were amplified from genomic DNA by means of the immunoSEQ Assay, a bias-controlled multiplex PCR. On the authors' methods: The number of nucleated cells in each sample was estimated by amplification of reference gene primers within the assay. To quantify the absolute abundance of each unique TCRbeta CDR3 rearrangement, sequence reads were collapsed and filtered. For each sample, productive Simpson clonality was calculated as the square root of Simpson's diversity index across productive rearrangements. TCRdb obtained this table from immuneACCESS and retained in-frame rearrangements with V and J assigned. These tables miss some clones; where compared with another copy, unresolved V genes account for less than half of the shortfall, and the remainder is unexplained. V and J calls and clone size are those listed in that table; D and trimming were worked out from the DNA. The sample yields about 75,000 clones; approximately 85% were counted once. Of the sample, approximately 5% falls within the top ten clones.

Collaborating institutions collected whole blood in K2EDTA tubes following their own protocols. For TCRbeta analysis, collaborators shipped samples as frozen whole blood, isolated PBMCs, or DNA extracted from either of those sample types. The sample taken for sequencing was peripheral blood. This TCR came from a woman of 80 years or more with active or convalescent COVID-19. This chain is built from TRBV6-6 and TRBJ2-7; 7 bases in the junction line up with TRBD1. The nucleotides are TGTGCCAGCAGCCGGGACAGTGGGGCCTACGAGCAGTACTTC. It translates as CASSRDSGAYEQYF.